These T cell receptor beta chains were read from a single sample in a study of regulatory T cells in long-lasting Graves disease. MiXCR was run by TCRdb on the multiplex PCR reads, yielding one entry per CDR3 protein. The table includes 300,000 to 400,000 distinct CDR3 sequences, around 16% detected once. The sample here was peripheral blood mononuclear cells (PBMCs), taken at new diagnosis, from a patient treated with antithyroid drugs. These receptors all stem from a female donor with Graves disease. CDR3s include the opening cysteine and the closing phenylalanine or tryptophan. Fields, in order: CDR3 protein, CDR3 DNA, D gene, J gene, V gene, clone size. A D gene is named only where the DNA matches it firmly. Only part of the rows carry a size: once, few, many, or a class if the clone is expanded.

CASIVSRKPNTEAFF	TGTGCCAGCATTGTCTCTCGGAAACCGAACACTGAAGCTTTCTTT	NA	TRBJ1-1	TRBV6-1	many
CASKTLSSYNEQFF	TGTGCCAGCAAGACCCTGAGCTCCTACAATGAGCAGTTCTTC	NA	TRBJ2-1	TRBV7-2	many
CASRVLVAETQYF	TGTGCCAGCAGGGTACTAGTTGCGGAGACCCAGTACTTC	NA	TRBJ2-5	TRBV28	many
CASSLLYKGPSSYEQYF	TGTGCCAGCAGTTTACTTTATAAGGGCCCTAGCTCCTACGAGCAGTACTTC	NA	TRBJ2-7	TRBV28	many
CASSPRRRGSMNTEAFF	TGTGCCAGCAGCCCAAGGCGGCGGGGTTCCATGAACACTGAAGCTTTCTTT	NA	TRBJ1-1	TRBV7-3	few
CASSKHTGANTGELFF	TGTGCCAGCAGCAAACATACAGGCGCGAACACCGGGGAGCTGTTTTTT	NA	TRBJ2-2	TRBV3-2	few
CASSLITGLAGEQYF	TGTGCCAGCAGCTTAATTACCGGACTAGCGGGTGAGCAGTACTTC	TRBD2	TRBJ2-7	TRBV6-1	many
CATSDFGPGKGTSGGFNTGEPFF	TGTGCCACCAGTGATTTCGGACCGGGTAAAGGGACTAGCGGGGGGTTTAACACCGGGGAGCCGTTTTTT	TRBD2	TRBJ2-2	TRBV24-1	NA
CASTEDRDLQRNF	TGTGCCAGCACTGAGGACAGGGACCTTCAGCGAAACTTC	TRBD1	TRBJ2-7	TRBV2	NA
CASVGGAGDSPLHF	TGTGCCAGCGTGGGGGGCGCCGGGGATTCACCCCTCCACTTT	NA	TRBJ1-6	TRBV2	many
CASSRKDRGLTGNTIYF	TGCGCCAGCAGCCGGAAAGACAGGGGGCTAACTGGAAACACCATATATTTT	TRBD1	TRBJ1-3	TRBV4-1	many
CASGVAYEQYF	TGTGCCAGCGGAGTGGCCTACGAGCAGTACTTC	NA	TRBJ2-7	TRBV12-3/TRBV12-4	NA
CASKSVTGGMNTEAFF	TGTGCCAGCAAGTCCGTAACAGGCGGTATGAACACTGAAGCTTTCTTT	NA	TRBJ1-1	TRBV27	many
CVSSFGGQNTEAFF	TGTGTCAGCAGCTTCGGGGGCCAGAACACAGAAGCTTTCTTT	NA	TRBJ1-1	TRBV11-3	NA
CASSPTGQGYSPLHF	TGCGCCAGCAGCCCCACGGGACAGGGCTATTCACCCCTCCACTTT	TRBD1	TRBJ1-6	TRBV5-1	many
CASSPGTDGNTIYF	TGTGCCAGCAGCCCCGGGACGGATGGAAACACCATATATTTT	NA	TRBJ1-3	TRBV7-2	many
CAWDQKAYTSGYTF	TGTGCCTGGGACCAGAAGGCATACACCTCTGGCTACACCTTC	NA	TRBJ1-2	TRBV30	many
CASRTSGSSYEQYF	TGTGCCAGTAGGACTAGCGGGAGCTCCTACGAGCAGTACTTC	TRBD2	TRBJ2-7	TRBV2	NA
CSERGQGMDGYTF	TGCAGTGAGCGCGGACAGGGAATGGATGGCTACACCTTC	TRBD1	TRBJ1-2	TRBV29-1	NA
CASNAQVPDTQYF	TGTGCCAGCAATGCTCAGGTCCCCGATACGCAGTATTTT	NA	TRBJ2-3	TRBV5-4	many
CASSSRFGRKTQYF	TGTGCCAGCAGCTCCCGATTTGGGAGGAAGACGCAGTATTTT	NA	TRBJ2-3	TRBV5-6	many
CASSAWAQGSTDTQYF	TGTGCCAGCAGCGCATGGGCCCAGGGTAGCACAGATACGCAGTATTTT	NA	TRBJ2-3	TRBV11-2	many
CASSLAALLRPFDRDTQYF	TGTGCCAGCAGCTTAGCTGCCCTCCTTAGGCCCTTTGACAGGGATACGCAGTATTTT	NA	TRBJ2-3	TRBV11-2	many
CASSPTEMDGYTF	TGTGCCAGCAGCCCGACAGAGATGGATGGCTACACCTTC	NA	TRBJ1-2	TRBV6-1	many
CASSLETDGNTEAFF	TGTGCCAGCAGCTTGGAAACCGACGGGAACACTGAAGCTTTCTTT	NA	TRBJ1-1	TRBV5-4	many
CASSSLKGVHEQYF	TGTGCCAGCAGCTCCTTGAAGGGAGTGCACGAGCAGTACTTC	NA	TRBJ2-7	TRBV11-2	NA
CASSLVDRGRVAQYF	TGTGCCAGCAGCTTAGTGGACAGGGGGCGTGTGGCCCAGTACTTC	TRBD1	TRBJ2-5	TRBV7-2	many
CASRRLGQETQYF	TGTGCCAGCAGAAGGCTAGGCCAAGAGACCCAGTACTTC	NA	TRBJ2-5	TRBV2	NA
CSALTLAEGFTDTQYF	TGCAGTGCCCTCACTCTAGCGGAGGGATTCACAGATACGCAGTATTTT	TRBD2	TRBJ2-3	TRBV20-1	many
CASSSLAGAENYGYTF	TGTGCCAGTAGTTCCCTGGCGGGGGCTGAGAACTATGGCTACACCTTC	NA	TRBJ1-2	TRBV19	many
CASSSMTSGTYNEQFF	TGCGCCAGCAGCTCGATGACTAGCGGGACTTACAATGAGCAGTTCTTC	TRBD2	TRBJ2-1	TRBV5-1	NA
CASSESGYTF	TGTGCCAGCAGTGAGAGTGGCTACACCTTC	NA	TRBJ1-2	TRBV2	many
CASKHPKMNTEAFF	TGTGCCAGTAAGCACCCCAAGATGAACACTGAAGCTTTCTTT	NA	TRBJ1-1	TRBV19	many
CASSLDGAAYEQYF	TGTGCCAGCAGCTTAGATGGGGCCGCCTACGAGCAGTACTTC	NA	TRBJ2-7	TRBV7-2	many
CASSRVQGITGELFF	TGTGCCAGTAGTAGAGTACAGGGCATCACCGGGGAGCTGTTTTTT	NA	TRBJ2-2	TRBV19	many
CASSSADRGQNIQYF	TGCGCCAGCAGCTCGGCAGACAGGGGCCAAAACATTCAGTACTTC	TRBD1	TRBJ2-4	TRBV5-1	many
CASSVEGGTPLHF	TGTGCCAGCAGCGTAGAGGGGGGGACACCCCTCCACTTT	NA	TRBJ1-6	TRBV9	many